The T cell receptor (beta chain) under discussion was sequenced for a study of a mutant IDH1 vaccine in newly diagnosed glioma. Study-wide context: There were eight vaccinations for patients, given in weeks 1, 3, 5, 7, 11, 15, 19 and 23. Vaccination was launched 4-6 weeks after radiotherapy alone, or with temozolomide cycles. Treated patients comprised 62.5% males and about 40% females, mean age 40.4 years. Patients previously underwent radiotherapy, temozolomide, or both, and most underwent both.

Profiled with immunoSEQ multiplex PCR; TCRdb holds only in-frame clones, not every one. The sample includes approximately 82,000 clones, roughly 85% of them seen just once. Time point indicated: week 23, last vaccination. A 20-mer mutant IDH1 peptide at 300 ug was injected subcutaneously with topical imiquimod. With regard to this clone: Its cognate antigen is unknown.

The sample was PBMCs, taken from a glioma patient whose treatment included an IDH1 peptide vaccine. The sequence came from a man aged 25-45 years with glioma. Some clones in this sample may be carry-over from other donors' samples.

CDR3 amino acids: CASSLPGLAPNEQFF. CDR3 sequence (DNA): TGTGCCAGTAGCCTCCCGGGACTAGCGCCCAATGAGCAGTTCTTC. The gene calls are TRBV5-4 and TRBJ2-1, with 10 bases identical to TRBD2. V shed 8 bases, J shed 6 bases, and the junction held 11 bases outside the gene matches. Germline V CDR1 and CDR2: SGHNT, YYREEE (reference sequence). This CDR3 is 15 amino acids long.